This T cell receptor (beta chain) stems from a study of beta chain features in type 1 diabetes. General study results and limits: The VDJ junctions of type 1 diabetes patients carried fewer insertions and more deletions. Patients with Type 1 diabetes showed moderately but significantly shorter TCRB CDR3s in all four CD4+ subsets.

Each population that was sorted was more than 98% pure. This clone was observed a handful of times. Its target is unknown. After removal of 6 bases from V and 4 bases from J, the junction contained 2 bases not matched to a gene. Germline V gives CDR1 SQVTM, CDR2 ANQGSEA. This CDR3 comprises 12 residues. The sequenced template was cDNA made from the entire isolated RNA. Profiling relied on immunoSEQ multiplex PCR, and the TCRdb table lists in-frame clones only, not all of them. The repertoire holds almost 350,000 clones, with around 8.5% as singletons. The gene calls are TRBV29-1 and TRBJ2-5; TRBD1 matches at 10 bases. The TCR sequence derives from a man aged 30-40 years with type 1 diabetes. The sample consisted of central memory CD4+ T cells from blood. For the CDR3, the DNA is TGCAGCGTCGGACAGGGGGGAGAGACCCAGTACTTC. Translated, it gives CSVGQGGETQYF.